The rows below give T cell receptor beta chains drawn from one sample of a study of CD8+ T cells in alopecia areata. Some clones are missing from TCRdb's copy, which holds only in-frame ones; the method was immunoSEQ multiplex PCR. The sample holds 110,000 or so clones, roughly three fifths seen once. The sample in question was CD4+ T cells sorted from blood, obtained at week 24, from a patient treated with tofacitinib. The receptors derive from a human donor with alopecia areata. CDR3s include the opening cysteine and the closing phenylalanine or tryptophan. A D gene is named only where the DNA matches it firmly. The listing skips clone size in some rows; elsewhere it reads once, few, many or a size class.

cdr3_aa,cdr3_nt,j_call,v_call,d_call,clone_size
CASSQEQTGVGTEAFF,TGTGCCAGCAGCCAAGAACAGACCGGAGTAGGCACTGAAGCTTTCTTT,TRBJ1-1,TRBV4-2,-,-
CASTYDRYHNSPLHF,TGTGCCAGCACCTACGACAGATACCATAATTCACCCCTCCACTTT,TRBJ1-6,TRBV6-5,-,few
CASSHRDRADQETQYF,TGTGCCAGCAGCCACCGGGACAGGGCTGACCAAGAGACCCAGTACTTC,TRBJ2-5,TRBV5-4,TRBD1,-
CSVYNSSYEQYF,TGCAGCGTTTACAATAGCTCCTACGAGCAGTACTTC,TRBJ2-7,TRBV29-1,-,few
CASSLRAGSTDTQYF,TGTGCCAGCAGCTTAAGGGCAGGGAGTACAGATACGCAGTATTTT,TRBJ2-3,TRBV5-6,-,-
CASTFLQGLRDGYTF,TGTGCCAGCACTTTCCTTCAGGGGCTCAGAGATGGCTACACCTTC,TRBJ1-2,TRBV6-1,-,-
CASSQDSGGYGEKLFF,TGCGCCAGCAGCCAAGATAGCGGTGGATATGGTGAAAAACTGTTTTTT,TRBJ1-4,TRBV4-3,-,once
CSMTGATQETQYF,TGCAGCATGACAGGGGCGACACAAGAGACCCAGTACTTC,TRBJ2-5,TRBV29-1,TRBD1,-
CASGFTNKILMNTEAFF,TGTGCTAGTGGTTTCACTAACAAGATACTAATGAACACTGAAGCTTTCTTT,TRBJ1-1,TRBV12-5,-,-
CASSQAWGNEKLFF,TGCGCCAGCAGCCAAGCATGGGGCAATGAAAAACTGTTTTTT,TRBJ1-4,TRBV4-1,-,-
CASSPLAGTDTQYF,TGTGCCAGCAGCCCTTTAGCCGGGACAGATACGCAGTATTTT,TRBJ2-3,TRBV11-1,-,-
CAGTILRAGNTIYF,TGTGCCGGGACTATCCTCAGGGCCGGAAACACCATATATTTT,TRBJ1-3,TRBV30,-,-
CATRDAANTGELFF,TGTGCCACCCGAGACGCCGCGAACACCGGGGAGCTGTTTTTT,TRBJ2-2,TRBV10-3,-,few
CASSATSGTTGELFF,TGTGCCAGCAGCGCCACTAGCGGGACCACCGGGGAGCTGTTTTTT,TRBJ2-2,TRBV7-2,TRBD2,few
CASTSRLSHEQYF,TGCGCCAGCACCTCCCGGTTAAGCCACGAGCAGTACTTC,TRBJ2-7,TRBV23-1,-,-
CASSVVPGPQSAGELFF,TGTGCCAGCAGCGTAGTCCCTGGGCCACAGAGCGCCGGGGAGCTGTTTTTT,TRBJ2-2,TRBV9,-,-
CASRDWQETQYF,TGTGCCAGCAGGGACTGGCAAGAGACCCAGTACTTC,TRBJ2-5,TRBV27,-,few
CASSLGGNNADTQYF,TGTGCCAGCAGCTTAGGAGGGAACAATGCAGATACGCAGTATTTT,TRBJ2-3,TRBV7-2,-,-
CSVDIQYQETQYF,TGCAGCGTTGACATCCAGTACCAAGAGACCCAGTACTTC,TRBJ2-5,TRBV29-1,-,-
CASSLRSLAYGGELFF,TGTGCCAGCAGCTTAAGATCCCTAGCCTATGGCGGGGAGCTGTTTTTT,TRBJ2-2,TRBV7-3,-,-
CSVGTGATSTGELFF,TGCAGCGTTGGGACAGGGGCAACATCCACCGGGGAGCTGTTTTTT,TRBJ2-2,TRBV29-1,TRBD1,-
CAWSGGNSNQPQHF,TGTGCCTGGAGTGGGGGAAATAGCAATCAGCCCCAGCATTTT,TRBJ1-5,TRBV30,-,-
CASSSTPGTGGNEQFF,TGCGCCAGCAGCTCCACCCCCGGGACAGGGGGGAATGAGCAGTTCTTC,TRBJ2-1,TRBV5-1,TRBD1,-
CAISGRVQETQYF,TGTGCCATCAGTGGAAGGGTTCAAGAGACCCAGTACTTC,TRBJ2-5,TRBV10-3,-,few
CASSPSRQGVSYEQYF,TGCGCCAGCAGCCCATCCCGACAGGGGGTATCCTACGAGCAGTACTTC,TRBJ2-7,TRBV4-1,TRBD1,-
CASSRQETSYEQYF,TGTGCCAGCAGCCGACAGGAGACTTCCTACGAGCAGTACTTC,TRBJ2-7,TRBV7-9,-,-
CAWSVPGTVYGYTF,TGTGCCTGGAGTGTCCCCGGGACCGTCTATGGCTACACCTTC,TRBJ1-2,TRBV30,-,-
CASSKLSSYNEQFF,TGTGCCAGCAGTAAATTAAGCTCCTACAATGAGCAGTTCTTC,TRBJ2-1,TRBV2,-,-
CSVVLSDGQPQHF,TGCAGCGTGGTCTTGTCTGATGGTCAGCCCCAGCATTTT,TRBJ1-5,TRBV29-1,-,-
CATNIGTGGNGEAFF,TGTGCCACCAATATCGGGACAGGGGGCAATGGTGAAGCTTTCTTT,TRBJ1-1,TRBV15,TRBD1,few
CASSREKTQYF,TGTGCCAGCAGCCGGGAGAAGACCCAGTACTTC,TRBJ2-5,TRBV7-8,-,-
CASSPGTSKGADTQYF,TGTGCCAGCAGCCCCGGGACTAGCAAGGGGGCAGATACGCAGTATTTT,TRBJ2-3,TRBV11-1,TRBD2,-
CSVLLAVRSSTDTQYF,TGCAGCGTTCTATTGGCAGTTAGATCTAGCACAGATACGCAGTATTTT,TRBJ2-3,TRBV29-1,-,-
CSGRGSHGYTF,TGCAGCGGCCGCGGGAGTCATGGCTACACCTTC,TRBJ1-2,TRBV29-1,-,-
CASNNRTYGYTF,TGTGCCAGTAACAACAGAACCTATGGCTACACCTTC,TRBJ1-2,TRBV19,-,many
CASSQEWTNNYGYTF,TGTGCCAGCAGCCAAGAGTGGACGAATAACTATGGCTACACCTTC,TRBJ1-2,TRBV4-2,-,few
CASSFGENTEAFF,TGTGCCAGCTCATTCGGGGAGAACACTGAAGCTTTCTTT,TRBJ1-1,TRBV18,-,few
CASSEAGFGLHEKLFF,TGTGCCAGCAGTGAAGCGGGGTTTGGCTTACATGAAAAACTGTTTTTT,TRBJ1-4,TRBV2,-,-
CASSYPGQGYTEAFF,TGTGCCAGCAGTTACCCGGGACAGGGATACACTGAAGCTTTCTTT,TRBJ1-1,TRBV6-5,TRBD1,few
CASSPRPPDLRTEAFF,TGTGCCAGCAGCCCCCGACCGCCCGACTTACGCACTGAAGCTTTCTTT,TRBJ1-1,TRBV7-8,-,-
CASGSGQRTDTQYF,TGTGCTAGTGGTTCAGGACAGCGTACTGATACGCAGTATTTT,TRBJ2-3,TRBV12-5,-,-
CATSRGGAQETQYF,TGTGCCACCAGCCGGGGCGGGGCCCAAGAGACCCAGTACTTC,TRBJ2-5,TRBV15,-,-